The source of this T cell receptor beta chain is a study of T-cell memory formation after mild COVID-19. About the research overall: TCR clusters were mostly donor specific. General observations from the study: Cross-reactive memory appears to have joined, as suggested by some responding clones showing up in pre-infection memory. Contracting clones, day 15 to 85, had balanced CD4/CD8, and later expanders favored CD4+.

Worth noting for this clonotype: Antigen: not known.

The 5'RACE method, run with constant-segment primers, produced TCR alpha and TCR beta cDNA libraries (carrying sample barcodes and UMIs). From the 5' RACE reads, TCRdb called clonotypes with MiXCR, one entry per CDR3 protein. The sample includes under 300,000 distinct CDR3 sequences, 16% of them seen just once. This CDR3 contains 16 residues. Germline trimming cut 7 bases from V and 8 bases from J; bases unmatched to any gene: 15. The V gene is TRBV12-3 or TRBV12-4, the J gene TRBJ2-2; TRBD1 matches at 8 bases. This receptor was identified in a man younger than 30 who had mild COVID-19 (a few samples of this study predate the infection). Cell type and time point are not known. Sequencing used PBMCs or a T cell subset sorted from them (not recorded which). CDR3 in DNA: TGTGCCAGCAATCCACAGGGACAGGTCTCCGGTGGGGAGCTGTTTTTT. Protein product: CASNPQGQVSGGELFF.